This T cell receptor beta chain comes out of a study of OX40 agonist ivuxolimab in advanced cancers. About the study: Those enrolled were roughly 85% male, with a mean age of about 66 years and ages from 23 to 79.

This table comes from immunoSEQ multiplex PCR, and its TCRdb copy is limited to in-frame clones, with some not included. The sample comprises 55,000 to 75,000 clones, roughly 80% of which are singletons, and roughly 5.1% rests with the top ten. Whole-study findings and limits: What antigens the expanded peripheral T cells recognized was never established. Relative to CD4+, CD8+ T cells held more expanded clones on average.

Germline V gene sequence: CDR1 SGHRS, CDR2 YFSETQ. This CDR3 has 16 residues. V was clipped by 4 bases and J by 5 bases; unmatched bases: 9. Blood samples were obtained at baseline, cycle 4 day 1, and cycle 7 day 1. Of note for this clone: Its specificity is unknown.

V usage is TRBV5-1 and J usage is TRBJ2-7; 13 bases match TRBD2. The source material was CD4+ or CD8+ T cells sorted from blood, sampled in a trial of the OX40 agonist ivuxolimab. This clonotype originated in an adult with an advanced solid tumor such as melanoma, head and neck, liver or kidney cancer. The CDR3 bases are TGCGCCAGCAGCCCCATACCCGGGACTAGCGGGGACGAGCAGTACTTC. As protein: CASSPIPGTSGDEQYF. Supplemented by reference TRBV5-1 and TRBJ2-7, the full variable domain reads KAGVTQTPRYLIKTRGQQVTLSCSPISGHRSVSWYQQTPGQGLQFLFEYFSETQRNKGNFPGRFSGRQFSNSRSEMNVSTLELGDSALYLCASSPIPGTSGDEQYFGPGTRLTVT.